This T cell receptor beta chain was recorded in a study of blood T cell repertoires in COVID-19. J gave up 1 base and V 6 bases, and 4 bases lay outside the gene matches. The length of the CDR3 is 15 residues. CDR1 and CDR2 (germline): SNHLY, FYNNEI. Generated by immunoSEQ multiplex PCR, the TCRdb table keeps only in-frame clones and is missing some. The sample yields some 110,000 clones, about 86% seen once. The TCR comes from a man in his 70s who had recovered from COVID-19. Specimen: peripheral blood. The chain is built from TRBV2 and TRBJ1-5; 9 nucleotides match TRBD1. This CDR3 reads CASRRQGGSNQPQHF. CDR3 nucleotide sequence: TGTGCCAGCAGGCGACAGGGGGGAAGCAATCAGCCCCAGCATTTT.